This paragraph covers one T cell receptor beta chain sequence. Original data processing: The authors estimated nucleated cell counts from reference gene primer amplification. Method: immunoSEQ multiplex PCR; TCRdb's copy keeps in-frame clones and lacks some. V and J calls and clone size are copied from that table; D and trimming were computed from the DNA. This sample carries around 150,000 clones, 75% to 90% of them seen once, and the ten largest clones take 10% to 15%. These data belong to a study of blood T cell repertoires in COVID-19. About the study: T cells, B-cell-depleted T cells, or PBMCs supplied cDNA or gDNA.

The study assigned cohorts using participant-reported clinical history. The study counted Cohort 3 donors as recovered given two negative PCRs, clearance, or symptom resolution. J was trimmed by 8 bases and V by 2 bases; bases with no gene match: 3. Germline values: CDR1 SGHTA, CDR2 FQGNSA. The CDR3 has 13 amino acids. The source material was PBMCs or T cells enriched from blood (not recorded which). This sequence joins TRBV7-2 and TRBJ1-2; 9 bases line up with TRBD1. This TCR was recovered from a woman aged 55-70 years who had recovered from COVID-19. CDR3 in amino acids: CASSLWTGEGYTF. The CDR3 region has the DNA TGTGCCAGCAGCTTATGGACAGGGGAGGGCTACACCTTC.